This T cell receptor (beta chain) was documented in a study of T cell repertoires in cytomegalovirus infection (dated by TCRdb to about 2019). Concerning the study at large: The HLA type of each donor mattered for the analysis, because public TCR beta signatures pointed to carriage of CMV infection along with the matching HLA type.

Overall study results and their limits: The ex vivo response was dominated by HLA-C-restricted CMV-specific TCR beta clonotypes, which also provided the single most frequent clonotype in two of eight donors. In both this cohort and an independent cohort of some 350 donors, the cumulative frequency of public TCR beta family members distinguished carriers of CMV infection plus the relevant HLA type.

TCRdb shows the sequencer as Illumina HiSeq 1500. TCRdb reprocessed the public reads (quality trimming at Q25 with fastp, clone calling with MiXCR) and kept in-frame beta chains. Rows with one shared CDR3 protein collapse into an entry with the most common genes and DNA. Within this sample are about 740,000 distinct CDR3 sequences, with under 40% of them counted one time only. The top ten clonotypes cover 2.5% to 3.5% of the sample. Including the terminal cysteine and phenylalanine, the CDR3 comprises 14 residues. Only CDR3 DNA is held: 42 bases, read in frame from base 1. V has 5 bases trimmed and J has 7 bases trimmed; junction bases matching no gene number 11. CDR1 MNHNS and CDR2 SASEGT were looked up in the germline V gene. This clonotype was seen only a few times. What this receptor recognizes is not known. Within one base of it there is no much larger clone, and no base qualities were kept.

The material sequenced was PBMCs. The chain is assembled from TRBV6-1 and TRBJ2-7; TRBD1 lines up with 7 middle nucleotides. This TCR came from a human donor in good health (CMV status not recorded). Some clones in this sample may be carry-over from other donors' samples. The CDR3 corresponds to CASSSRTGQREQYF. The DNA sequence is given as TGTGCCAGCAGTTCCAGGACAGGTCAACGGGAGCAGTACTTC.